These 10 T cell receptor beta chains share one sample of origin, sequenced in a study of cytomegalovirus exposure and HLA in healthy donors. Amplification used 60 Vbeta primers and 13 Jbeta primers. Measured with immunoSEQ multiplex PCR; TCRdb has only the in-frame clones, and not every one. The table has about 270,000 clones, around 86% seen once. What was sequenced was PBMCs. Receptors were obtained from a man between 40 and 49 years old in good health and CMV-seropositive.

V usage is TRBV2 and J usage is TRBJ1-1; D perhaps matches TRBD1 (5 bases). V lost 6 bases and J lost 1, with 9 bases in between. The CDR3 totals 13 residues. CDR1 is SNHLY, CDR2 FYNNEI, per germline. The DNA of the CDR3 is TGTGCCAGCAGAATGACAGCGAACACTGAAGCTTTCTTT. As protein: CASRMTANTEAFF. Full variable domain (rest looked up from reference TRBV2 and TRBJ1-1): EPEVTQTPSHQVTQMGQEVILRCVPISNHLYFYWYRQILGQKVEFLVSFYNNEISEKSEIFDDQFSVERPDGSNFTLKIRSTKLEDSAMYFCASRMTANTEAFFGQGTRLTVV.

In nucleotides, the CDR3 is TGTGCCACCAGCGGGCTCCCAACGACTAATGAAAAACTGTTTTTT. Amino acid sequence: CATSGLPTTNEKLFF. J is TRBJ1-4 and V is TRBV15; D gene unclear. Trimming left V 5 bases short and J 2 bases short, with 12 bases between. Germline CDR1 and CDR2: LNHNV and YYDKDF (reference sequence). The CDR3 spans 15 residues.

V and J are TRBV6-5 and TRBJ1-1; D unresolved. Trimming took 2 bases from V and 7 from J, leaving 11 bases between them. The CDR3 is made up of 13 amino acids. CDR1 is MNHEY, CDR2 SVGAGI, per germline. The CDR3, as DNA: TGTGCCAGCAGTTACAGTGCCCTAATTGAAGCTTTCTTT. It encodes CASSYSALIEAFF.

The chain joins TRBV30 to TRBJ2-1; D uncertain. Trimming took 5 bases from V and 5 from J, leaving 7 bases between them. Germline loops: CDR1 GTSNPN, CDR2 SVGIG (reference sequence). The CDR3 length is 11 residues. The chain's CDR3 is CAWVKHNEQFF. CDR3 coding DNA: TGTGCCTGGGTTAAGCACAATGAGCAGTTCTTC.

The chain combines TRBV5-1 with TRBJ1-3; weak D call: TRBD1 (6 bases). The germline V gene encodes CDR1 SGHRS and CDR2 YFSETQ. The CDR3 sequence is 17 residues long. The V gene lost 3 bases and the J gene lost 0 bases, with 16 bases spanning the gap. The CDR3 DNA is TGCGCCAGCAGCTGGGAGACAGGTCAAGGCTCTGGAAACACCATATATTTT. This translates into CASSWETGQGSGNTIYF. Complete variable domain (other parts from reference TRBV5-1 and TRBJ1-3): KAGVTQTPRYLIKTRGQQVTLSCSPISGHRSVSWYQQTPGQGLQFLFEYFSETQRNKGNFPGRFSGRQFSNSRSEMNVSTLELGDSALYLCASSWETGQGSGNTIYFGEGSWLTVV.

The rearrangement links TRBV28 to TRBJ1-2; D gene ambiguous. Germline CDR1 is MDHEN and CDR2 is SYDVKM. Trimming took 6 bases from V and 2 from J, leaving 10 bases between them. The CDR3 is 13 residues long. The chain's CDR3 is CASRSPRNYGYTF. CDR3 nucleotide sequence: TGTGCCAGCAGATCCCCCAGGAACTATGGCTACACCTTC.

This clone was counted only a few times. V gene TRBV19 combines with J gene TRBJ1-2, with a tentative D call TRBD1 (5 bases). V dropped 3 bases and J dropped 7 bases, with 15 bases sitting between them. Germline assignment: CDR1 LNHDA and CDR2 SQIVND (reference sequence). There are 14 residues in the CDR3. This CDR3 reads CASSIFQGTGGYTF. The CDR3 DNA sequence: TGTGCCAGTAGTATCTTCCAGGGAACGGGTGGCTACACCTTC.

The chain uses TRBV9 and TRBJ2-2, with D possibly being TRBD2 (6 bases). V lost 4 bases, J lost 4 bases, and 14 bases lay in between. The CDR3 sequence is 15 residues long. Per germline, CDR1 SGDLS and CDR2 YYNGEE. The CDR3 is CASSNHRDSTGELFF. The CDR3 bases are TGTGCCAGCAGCAACCACCGGGACTCCACCGGGGAGCTGTTTTTT. The full variable domain, in which reference TRBV9 and TRBJ2-2 provide the parts outside the CDR3, is DSGVTQTPKHLITATGQRVTLRCSPRSGDLSVYWYQQSLDQGLQFLIQYYNGEERAKGNILERFSAQQFPDLHSELNLSSLELGDSALYFCASSNHRDSTGELFFGEGSRLTVL.

In its sample, this clone was seen a few times. The V call is TRBV10-1, the J call TRBJ2-7; 7 bases fit TRBD1. The CDR3 is 13 residues long. V gave up 4 bases and J gave up 3 bases; unmatched junction bases: 3. Germline lookup yields CDR1 WNHNN and CDR2 SYGVQD (reference sequence). CDR3 DNA: TGCGCCAGCAGTGGGCCAGGGGGCTACGAGCAGTACTTC. This codes for CASSGPGGYEQYF.

This sequence joins TRBV9 and TRBJ2-3; possibly TRBD2 for D (6 bases). Per germline, CDR1 SGDLS and CDR2 YYNGEE. The CDR3 contains 16 residues. V was trimmed by 3 bases and J by 2 bases, leaving 16 bases between them. The CDR3, as DNA: TGTGCCAGCAGCGGACCCGGGGGAGAACACACAGATACGCAGTATTTT. Translating gives CASSGPGGEHTDTQYF.